The 16 T cell receptor beta chains below come from one sample, sequenced in a study of graft-versus-host responses after intestinal transplantation. Clones were sequenced by immunoSEQ multiplex PCR, and TCRdb holds only the in-frame ones, with some missing. The profile shows around 40,000 clones, less than 90% of them singletons. The material was PBMCs, obtained about 1,000 days after transplant. The receptor source for this set is a human patient who received an intestinal transplant, so some T cells may come from the graft donor.

In its sample, this clone was seen once. The rearrangement uses TRBV6-6 and TRBJ2-5; 10 bases are a match to TRBD1. This CDR3 is built from 15 residues. V dropped 7 bases and J dropped 10; count of bases not matched to a gene: 15. Germline V CDR1 and CDR2: MNHNY, SVGAGI (reference sequence). DNA of the CDR3: TGTGCCAGCACCCCAACCGGGACAGGGGTTTTGGGCCAGTACTTC. This codes for CASTPTGTGVLGQYF.

The chain links TRBV6-4 to TRBJ2-3; D perhaps matches TRBD2 (6 bases). This CDR3 region has 15 residues. Between the trimmed V and J ends, which lost 3 bases and 1 base, there was a span of 11 bases. CDR1 is MRHNA and CDR2 is SNTAGT in the germline V gene. CDR3 DNA sequence: TGTGCCAGCAGTGAAGAAGGGGAGGGCACAGATACGCAGTATTTT. Translating gives CASSEEGEGTDTQYF.

The V and J genes are TRBV25-1 and TRBJ2-2; D is unresolved. V gave up 6 bases and J gave up 2 bases, with 10 bases separating them. Germline CDR1 reads MGHDK; CDR2 reads SYGVNS. The CDR3 contains 14 residues. The chain's CDR3 is CASRSPGNTGELFF. The CDR3 coding sequence is TGTGCCAGCAGGTCGCCAGGAAACACCGGGGAGCTGTTTTTT.

V and J are TRBV28 and TRBJ1-3; 7 nucleotides align to TRBD1. Germline values: CDR1 MDHEN, CDR2 SYDVKM. The CDR3 runs 17 residues. V lost 2 bases to trimming and J lost 1 base; unmatched junction nucleotides: 8. The CDR3 coding sequence is TGTGCCAGCAGTTTAGGGGGAGGGGGCGAATCTGGAAACACCATATATTTT. This encodes CASSLGGGGESGNTIYF.

This clone was picked up a small number of times. The chain has TRBV19 and TRBJ1-5; no definite D call. Germline-derived CDR1 and CDR2 are LNHDA and SQIVND (reference sequence). The V gene lost 3 bases and the J gene lost 3 bases, with 6 bases spanning the gap. The CDR3 consists of 13 residues. The CDR3 DNA follows: TGTGCCAGTAGTATGGTATTCAATCAGCCCCAGCATTTT. Amino acid sequence: CASSMVFNQPQHF.

This sequence joins TRBV6-5 and TRBJ1-1, with D uncertain. The CDR3 covers 14 residues. Trimming removed 0 bases at V and 4 bases at J, with 9 bases between. Germline-derived CDR1 and CDR2 are MNHEY and SVGAGI. In nucleotides, the CDR3 is TGTGCCAGCAGTTACTCCCCAGTGGGCACTGAAGCTTTCTTT. Its protein is CASSYSPVGTEAFF.

Only a few counts were recorded for this clone. The gene calls are TRBV27 and TRBJ1-1; D is undetermined. The CDR3 is 13 residues long. Trimming removed 2 bases at V and 0 bases at J, with 4 bases between. Per the germline V gene, CDR1 is MNHEY and CDR2 is SMNVEV (reference sequence). The CDR3 DNA reads as TGTGCCAGCAGTTTAGGTTTGAACACTGAAGCTTTCTTT. Encoded protein: CASSLGLNTEAFF.

This sequence joins TRBV11-2 and TRBJ2-3; 7 bases align to TRBD2. V shed 0 bases and J 4 bases; nucleotides not matched to a gene: 4. Germline V gene data show CDR1 as SGHAT and CDR2 as FQNNGV. This CDR3 spans 15 amino acids. For the CDR3, the DNA is TGTGCCAGCAGCTTAGAGGGCGCGGGGGCAGATACGCAGTATTTT. This codes for CASSLEGAGADTQYF.

The gene calls are TRBV6-1 and TRBJ1-3; no clear D gene. Germline V gene sequence: CDR1 MNHNS, CDR2 SASEGT. The CDR3 has 15 amino acids. The V end was cut by 8 bases, the J end by 2 bases, with 16 bases between. DNA for the CDR3: TGTGCCAGCGCCCGGACGCCGGAGGCTGGAAACACCATATATTTT. This translates into CASARTPEAGNTIYF.

The chain links TRBV19 to TRBJ1-4; D not certain. Trimming removed 3 bases from V and 0 bases from J, with 8 bases in between. In germline, CDR1 is LNHDA, CDR2 SQIVND (reference sequence). The CDR3 is 15 amino acids. Here the CDR3 DNA reads TGTGCCAGTAGTATTCGGGATACAACTAATGAAAAACTGTTTTTT. The encoded protein is CASSIRDTTNEKLFF.

The chain combines TRBV6-5 with TRBJ1-5; D unresolved. Germline V gene sequence: CDR1 MNHEY, CDR2 SVGAGI. CDR3 length equals 13 residues. V was clipped by 2 bases and J by 11 bases, with 13 bases between them. This CDR3 reads CASSYGPGWAQHF. The CDR3 bases are TGTGCCAGCAGTTACGGTCCTGGGTGGGCCCAGCATTTT.

CDR3 sequence: CASSNRDIFDEQYF. The CDR3 bases are TGTGCCAGCAGTAACCGGGACATTTTTGACGAGCAGTACTTC. The chain joins TRBV28 to TRBJ2-7; TRBD1 is a possible D gene (6 bases). This CDR3 spans 14 amino acids. CDR1 is MDHEN, CDR2 SYDVKM, per germline. V was clipped by 5 bases and J by 5 bases, with 16 bases between them. Supplemented by reference TRBV28 and TRBJ2-7, the full variable domain reads DVKVTQSSRYLVKRTGEKVFLECVQDMDHENMFWYRQDPGLGLRLIYFSYDVKMKEKGDIPEGYSVSREKKERFSLILESASTNQTSMYLCASSNRDIFDEQYFGPGTRLTVT.

This clone showed up just a few times. This chain connects TRBV27 to TRBJ2-7, with D possibly being TRBD1 (6 bases). Trimming took off 3 bases at V and 0 bases at J, with 12 bases between the two ends. The germline CDR1 and CDR2 sequences are MNHEY and SMNVEV (reference sequence). This CDR3 is built from 15 residues. CDR3 in DNA: TGTGCCAGCAGTTTCCGGACAGAGAGCTCCTACGAGCAGTACTTC. Translating gives CASSFRTESSYEQYF.

This clone occurred a few times. The CDR3 DNA is TGCGCCAGCAGCTTGGGGCAGAAGTCCTCCTACGAGCAGTACTTC. This codes for CASSLGQKSSYEQYF. V usage is TRBV5-1 and J usage is TRBJ2-7, with D unclear. The CDR3 runs to 15 residues. V was cut by 0 bases and J by 0 bases, with 10 bases left in between. Per germline, CDR1 SGHRS and CDR2 YFSETQ.

The J gene is TRBJ2-7, the V gene TRBV6-6; D may be TRBD1 or TRBD2 (5 bases each). V was pared by 4 bases and J by 5 bases, with 18 bases between. The germline CDR1 and CDR2 sequences are MNHNY and SVGAGI (reference sequence). This CDR3 is built from 15 residues. The CDR3 region is CASSSTGTEHDEQYF. The CDR3 nucleotides read TGTGCCAGCAGTTCTACCGGGACGGAGCACGACGAGCAGTACTTC.

This clone was recorded a few times. The rearrangement links TRBV11-1 to TRBJ1-6; D unresolved. CDR3 length equals 13 residues. Germline-derived CDR1 and CDR2 are SGHAT and FQDESV (reference sequence). Between the trimmed V and J ends, which lost 5 bases and 14 bases, there was a span of 16 bases. The CDR3 nucleotides are TGTGCCAGCAGCAGCGGGTTGGTAGGCTCCCTCCACTTT. It specifies CASSSGLVGSLHF.